This T cell receptor beta chain was obtained from a study of shared clonotypes between healthy human individuals (TCRdb year 2020). Some background on the complete study: The cohort included three men and a couple of women between 18 and 49 years of age. Per donor, three plates each were used for CD4 naive and CD4 memory, two for CD8 naive, and one for CD8 memory. To estimate repertoire size and how much clonotype sharing occurs between individuals, the study deeply sequenced the blood TCR repertoires of several healthy adults. To increase sequencing depth and limit assay-specific biases, different laboratories used diverse techniques to prepare libraries and sequence TCR repertoires. Each donor's leukapheresis produced roughly between roughly 0.85 and 9.5 billion PBMCs. Overall study outcomes, separate from this receptor: Based on pairwise subsampling, the degree of clonotype sharing among donors was expected to be affected by sequencing depth. Compared with non-shared clonotypes, the clonotypes found in all four sorted-subset donors had higher generation probabilities. Approximately 5% of naive CD4, around 3.6% of naive CD8, roughly 2.5% of memory CD4, and 0.4% of memory CD8 clonotypes were shared across four donors. Sampling was restricted to blood, and TCR repertoires in tissues likely differ from the TCR repertoires found in blood. Naive subsets generally had larger estimated clonotype richness than memory subsets. Rarefaction of sorted-subset datasets indicated incomplete sequencing despite the large sequencing depth. The genetic and exposure-history diversity represented was limited by the small number of donors.

As regards this clone: The clone's antigen remains unknown. Base qualities are not provided; no much larger clone lies one nucleotide away.

Using the deep immunoSEQ assay, TCR CDR3 regions were amplified from genomic DNA by multiplex PCR. For each cell subset, the extracted genomic DNA was distributed evenly across all wells of several immunoSEQ 96-well plates, and each plate served as one replicate. Each replicate PCR for sorted subsets received about 210 ng genomic DNA, equal to about 29,000 T cell genomes. Purified libraries were quantified with a Qubit 3.0 fluorometer, sized on a Bioanalyzer 2100, and re-quantified with the KAPA Library Quantification kit. Every immunoSEQ 96-well plate was sequenced on a dedicated single-read 150-cycle Illumina NextSeq 550 flow cell. Per the source publication's procedure: Because the immunoSEQ output held only junctional sequences and lacked quality scores, the filtering could not match the filtering applied to full-length reads. To assign V/J genes and CDR3, sequences were annotated using PyIR, a Python wrapper for IgBLAST v1.9, with IMGT germline references. Reads were filtered out if the reads had weak V/J assignments (E-value above 1e-6), no CDR3, stop codons, out-of-frame junctions, or ambiguous translated residues. A V3J clonotype was defined by an identical inferred V gene, J gene, and CDR3 amino acid sequence. The percentage overlap between two repertoires was calculated by dividing the number of shared unique clonotypes by the size of the smaller repertoire. Repertoire richness was assessed with RTK rarefaction, the Chao1 estimator, and Recon v2.1 estimates of unobserved clonotypes. Generation probabilities were computed with OLGA for all TCRbeta clonotypes obtained by the gDNA method from several donors. Entries here come from immuneACCESS through TCRdb and include only in-frame sequences with V and J called. Some clones fail to appear in such tables; in the studies checked, an unresolved V gene covers under half of the shortfall, and the cause of the remainder is unknown. The V and J calls and the clone size are those of that table, but D and trimming were determined from the DNA. The sample yields about 2.5 million clones; around 93% were counted once. Around 0.35% of the sample is held by the ten biggest clonotypes.

Per the germline V gene (reference sequence), SGHKS is the CDR1 and YYEKEE is the CDR2. Deletion took 5 bases off V and 3 bases off J, with a span of 15 bases between the germline ends. There are 14 amino acids in the CDR3, from cysteine to phenylalanine inclusive. The retained sequence is limited to the CDR3, 42 bases, with the frame set at the first base. Healthy HIV-negative adults with no recently reported acute infections or vaccinations were included as donors. Only Caucasian adults living in Nashville, Tennessee, USA were represented among the donors. Magnetic negative selection was used to enrich CD4+ T cells, after which naive cells were positively selected on CD45RA and the negative fraction became the memory subset. Blood was obtained by leukapheresis, after which PBMCs were separated by Ficoll-Histopaque density gradient centrifugation and cryopreserved in liquid nitrogen vapor phase. Purity and quantity of every magnetically sorted T cell population were checked by analytical flow cytometry. Genomic DNA was isolated from each sorted fraction and quantified by UV absorbance on a Nanodrop 2000c.

The chain uses TRBV5-5 and TRBJ2-7; TRBD2 could be the D gene, as 6 bases match. The clonotype was recovered from a man aged 18 to 29 in good health. Some clones in this sample may be carry-over from other donors' samples. The material sequenced was naive CD4+ T cells from PBMCs. What this sample's cell subset or site label stands for: CD45RA+ positively selected. This receptor has the CDR3 CASRRDSSRYEQYF. The bases are TGTGCCAGCAGACGGGACTCTAGCCGCTACGAGCAGTACTTC.